The 25 T cell receptor beta chains in this list originate from one sample, sequenced in a study of regulatory T cells in long-lasting Graves disease. Investigators prepared the TCR beta libraries by applying iRepertoire HTBI primers and Arm-PCR of CDR3 regions. TCRdb called the multiplex PCR reads again in MiXCR, with one record for every CDR3 protein. Of approximately 440,000 distinct CDR3 sequences listed, about a sixth are singletons. The time point is: newly diagnosed GD, antithyroid drugs for less than 3 months. Making the TCR library involved RNA that had been extracted from PBMCs. This sample also belongs to another study, concerning T cells in Graves' hyperthyroidism and ophthalmopathy.

The material sequenced was peripheral blood mononuclear cells (PBMCs), taken at new diagnosis, from a patient treated with antithyroid drugs. The receptors here all came from a man in his forties with Graves disease.

Many counts were recorded for this clonotype. V gene TRBV28 combines with J gene TRBJ1-2; 8 nucleotides line up with TRBD1. The V gene end was trimmed by 3 bases and the J gene end by 0 bases; junction bases not matched to a gene: 6. Germline CDR1 reads MDHEN; CDR2 reads SYDVKM. This CDR3 contains 16 residues. The CDR3 bases are TGTGCCAGCAGTTTCATTACAGGGGGGCCTAACTATGGCTACACCTTC. This sequence encodes CASSFITGGPNYGYTF.

This clonotype occurred many times. V is TRBV13 and J is TRBJ2-1; 7 bases agree with TRBD2. J lost 9 bases, V lost 5 bases, and 16 bases had no gene match. In germline, CDR1 is PRHDT, CDR2 FYEKMQ (reference sequence). The CDR3 spans 16 residues. CDR3 loop: CASSPRAGVASTEQFF. CDR3 DNA: TGTGCCAGCAGCCCACGCGCGGGGGTAGCGTCTACTGAGCAGTTCTTC. Using reference TRBV13 and TRBJ2-1 for the parts outside the CDR3, the full variable domain is AAGVIQSPRHLIKEKRETATLKCYPIPRHDTVYWYQQGPGQDPQFLISFYEKMQSDKGSIPDRFSAQQFSDYHSELNMSSLELGDSALYFCASSPRAGVASTEQFFGPGTRLTVL.

In its sample, this clonotype was seen a few times. This chain connects TRBV4-1 to TRBJ2-1, with 14 bases lining up with TRBD2. Germline trimming cut 5 bases from V and 5 bases from J; bases unmatched to any gene: 5. The CDR3 covers 16 residues. Germline V gene data show CDR1 as MGHRA and CDR2 as YSYEKL. For the CDR3, the DNA is TGCGCCAGCAGCGCCCGGACTAGCGGGGGGAACAATGAGCAGTTCTTC. Translation gives CASSARTSGGNNEQFF.

This clonotype was recorded many times. The chain employs TRBV20-1 and TRBJ1-1; the D gene is possibly TRBD1 (6 bases). Germline V lookup: CDR1 DFQATT, CDR2 SNEGSKA (reference sequence). This CDR3 comprises 16 residues. V was clipped by 0 bases and J by 1 base, with 15 bases between them. CDR3 sequence (DNA): TGCAGTGCTAGAGATGTTCAGGGGACAAAGAACACTGAAGCTTTCTTT. This gives the protein CSARDVQGTKNTEAFF.

This clonotype was detected many times. In DNA form, the CDR3 reads TGTGCCAGCAGCTCCAAGGACAGGAGCACAGATACGCAGTATTTT. It yields the protein CASSSKDRSTDTQYF. The chain carries TRBV27 and TRBJ2-3, with 7 bases lining up with TRBD1. The ends lost 6 bases at V and 0 bases at J; junction bases unmatched: 6. Germline lookup yields CDR1 MNHEY and CDR2 SMNVEV (reference sequence). The CDR3 spans 15 residues.

This clonotype was seen a handful of times. This chain connects TRBV11-3 to TRBJ2-5; 10 nucleotides agree with TRBD1. Unmatched junction bases numbered 10, after V lost 5 bases and J lost 4 bases. This CDR3 spans 16 amino acids. Germline assignment: CDR1 SGHNT and CDR2 YENEEA. For the CDR3, the DNA is TGTGCCAGCAGCATCCAATCTGGGACAGGGGCAGAGACCCAGTACTTC. Translating it yields CASSIQSGTGAETQYF. The full variable domain, its missing parts supplied by reference TRBV11-3 and TRBJ2-5, is EAGVVQSPRYKIIEKKQPVAFWCNPISGHNTLYWYLQNLGQGPELLIRYENEEAVDDSQLPKDRFSAERLKGVDSTLKIQPAELGDSAVYLCASSIQSGTGAETQYFGPGTRLLVL.

This clonotype was observed many times. This chain uses TRBV11-3 with TRBJ2-7, with D maybe TRBD1 (6 bases). The length of the CDR3 is 15 residues. Germline V lookup: CDR1 SGHNT, CDR2 YENEEA. With 5 bases removed from V and 0 bases from J, the gap between germline ends came to 14 bases. The CDR3 sequence: CASSRQALASYEQYF. For the CDR3, the DNA is TGTGCCAGCAGCCGACAGGCGCTTGCCTCCTACGAGCAGTACTTC. Drawing the rest from reference TRBV11-3 and TRBJ2-7, the complete variable domain is EAGVVQSPRYKIIEKKQPVAFWCNPISGHNTLYWYLQNLGQGPELLIRYENEEAVDDSQLPKDRFSAERLKGVDSTLKIQPAELGDSAVYLCASSRQALASYEQYFGPGTRLTVT.

This clonotype was recorded at least ten times. The V gene is TRBV12-3 or TRBV12-4, the J gene TRBJ2-3; a possible D gene is TRBD2 (5 bases). The DNA end favors TRBJ2-1, so the J call may be wrong. The CDR3 totals 13 residues. CDR3 loop: CASSFFGKDEQFF. The CDR3 nucleotides read TGTGCCAGCAGTTTTTTCGGGAAGGATGAGCAGTTCTTC.

This clonotype was counted at least ten times. The V call is TRBV7-9, the J call TRBJ1-6; 7 bases are shared with TRBD1. The CDR3 sequence is 15 residues long. V shed 1 base, J shed 8 bases, and the junction held 5 bases outside the gene matches. Germline lookup yields CDR1 SEHNR and CDR2 FQNEAQ (reference sequence). The CDR3 DNA reads TGTGCCAGCAGCTTAGAGGACAGGTCGTATTCACCCCTCCACTTT. As protein: CASSLEDRSYSPLHF.

This clonotype was recorded at least ten times. Here the CDR3 DNA reads TGTGCCAGCAGCAACCGGGACAGGTTCGTTACTTCGGGCGAGCAGTACTTC. Translating gives CASSNRDRFVTSGEQYF. V gene TRBV13 combines with J gene TRBJ2-7, with TRBD1 matching 8 bases. The ends lost 5 bases at V and 6 bases at J; junction bases unmatched: 18. The germline gives CDR1 PRHDT, CDR2 FYEKMQ (reference sequence). The CDR3 has 17 amino acids.

This chain connects TRBV7-2 to TRBJ2-2; TRBD2 aligns across 8 bases. The CDR3 extends over 15 amino acids. Germline trimming cut 2 bases from V and 7 bases from J; bases unmatched to any gene: 6. CDR1 is SGHTA, CDR2 FQGNSA, per germline. CDR3 protein: CASSLSGRGGGELFF. The CDR3 coding sequence is TGTGCCAGCAGCTTAAGCGGGAGAGGCGGCGGGGAGCTGTTTTTT.

This clonotype has ten or more counts. The chain carries TRBV24-1 and TRBJ2-1, with 8 positions matching TRBD2. Trimming removed 3 bases from V and 2 bases from J; junction bases left unmatched: 5. Germline CDR1 reads KGHDR; CDR2 reads SFDVKD. CDR3 length: 16 residues. CDR3 amino acids: CATSDAVLAAYNEQFF. DNA for the CDR3: TGTGCCACCAGTGATGCCGTACTAGCGGCCTACAATGAGCAGTTCTTC.

This clonotype has at least ten counts. V usage is TRBV7-3 and J usage is TRBJ2-1; no definite D call. The germline CDR1 and CDR2 sequences are SGHTA and FQGTGA. Trimming pared 1 base from V and 9 bases from J, leaving 13 bases between. This CDR3 comprises 14 residues. The CDR3 DNA is TGTGCCAGCAGCTTAATGGCCTCCTCCCGTGAGCAGTTCTTC. Its protein is CASSLMASSREQFF.

This clonotype was seen a few times. The chain recombines TRBV24-1 with TRBJ2-5, with D perhaps matching TRBD2 (6 bases). The CDR3 covers 15 residues. CDR1 and CDR2 (germline): KGHDR, SFDVKD. V was cut by 5 bases and J by 4 bases, with 16 bases left in between. CDR3 DNA sequence: TGTGCCACCAGTGTTTCTTCGGAGGGACGAGAGACCCAGTACTTC. Residues: CATSVSSEGRETQYF.

This clonotype occurred many times. The rearrangement links TRBV24-1 to TRBJ2-1; no clear D gene. The CDR3 length is 14 residues. The germline V gene encodes CDR1 KGHDR and CDR2 SFDVKD. V shed 3 bases and J shed 12 bases, with 17 bases lying between them. This CDR3 is CATSDGVEPGMQFF. The CDR3 nucleotides are TGTGCCACCAGTGATGGCGTAGAACCGGGCATGCAGTTCTTC.

This clonotype was detected many times. The chain joins TRBV3-1 to TRBJ2-5; D uncertain. Trimming cost V 5 bases and J 4 bases, with 14 bases left between them. This CDR3 region has 14 residues. CDR1 and CDR2 (germline): LGHDT, YNNKEL (reference sequence). The CDR3 DNA reads TGTGCCAGCAGCGACGACGGGCTTGGAGAGACCCAGTACTTC. Its protein is CASSDDGLGETQYF.

Many counts were recorded for this clonotype. This chain links TRBV7-2 with TRBJ2-4; 8 bases agree with TRBD2. Germline V gene sequence: CDR1 SGHTA, CDR2 FQGNSA. This CDR3 spans 16 amino acids. Trimming at V came to 5 bases and at J to 0 bases, leaving 6 bases not matched to a gene. DNA of the CDR3: TGTGCCAGCAGCCCTACGCGGGAGGTAGCCAAAAACATTCAGTACTTC. It encodes CASSPTREVAKNIQYF.

This clonotype was observed at least ten times. The chain recombines TRBV28 with TRBJ1-2, with a weak D call TRBD1 (5 bases). The CDR3 totals 14 residues. Trimming left V 0 bases short and J 4 bases short, with 9 bases between. CDR1 is MDHEN, CDR2 SYDVKM, per germline. DNA of the CDR3: TGTGCCAGCAGTTTATGGGACACCGGCTATGGCTACACCTTC. Its protein product is CASSLWDTGYGYTF.

This clonotype was counted ten times or more. The V gene is TRBV7-8, the J gene TRBJ1-1, with 7 positions matching TRBD1. Germline CDR1 and CDR2: SGHVS and FQNEAQ. V was pared by 6 bases and J by 5 bases, with 12 bases of the junction left unmatched. This CDR3 is built from 15 residues. The CDR3: CASSFGDRRGTEAFF. The DNA for the CDR3 is TGTGCCAGCAGTTTTGGGGACAGAAGGGGGACTGAAGCTTTCTTT.

The V gene is TRBV12-5, the J gene TRBJ2-2, with TRBD2 as a possible D gene (5 bases). V was shortened by 0 bases and J by 5 bases, with 16 bases between the two germline ends. The CDR3 is 17 amino acids. The germline CDR1 and CDR2 sequences are LGHNT and FRNRAP. CDR3 bases: TGTGCTAGTGGTTTGGTACCCCTCGGGGTAAGGACCGGGGAGCTGTTTTTT. Amino acid sequence: CASGLVPLGVRTGELFF.

This clonotype was seen many times. The chain uses TRBV30 and TRBJ2-5; 10 bases fit TRBD1. CDR1 is GTSNPN, CDR2 SVGIG, per germline (reference sequence). The CDR3 runs to 14 residues. Trimming took 5 bases from V and 0 from J; bases not matched to a gene: 3. The CDR3 protein is CAWAGQGYQETQYF. The CDR3 DNA sequence: TGTGCCTGGGCGGGACAGGGGTACCAAGAGACCCAGTACTTC.

A word on this clonotype: A far larger clone is only one base removed, so a read error is likely. The chain employs TRBV2 and TRBJ2-7; D is uncertain. Germline V gene lookup returns CDR1 SNHLY and CDR2 FYNNEI. The ends were cut back, 5 bases at V and 7 bases at J, with 12 bases in the middle. The length of the CDR3 is 12 residues. CDR3 sequence reads: CASSPAINEQYF. In DNA, the CDR3 is TGTGCCAGCAGTCCCGCGATCAATGAGCAGTACTTC.

The chain links TRBV9 to TRBJ2-1; 11 bases map to TRBD2. Germline V CDR1 and CDR2: SGDLS, YYNGEE. The CDR3 consists of 22 residues. J was trimmed by 9 bases and V by 0 bases; bases with no gene match: 26. In nucleotides, the CDR3 is TGTGCCAGCAGCGTAGGGACGATTAGCGGGAGGGCCACTCCACAAGAGCAGGGTGAGCAGTTCTTC. Its translation: CASSVGTISGRATPQEQGEQFF.

This clonotype came up many times. The chain recombines TRBV28 with TRBJ2-1; 9 bases are shared with TRBD2. This CDR3 comprises 15 residues. With 3 bases clipped from V and 8 bases from J, the junction kept 8 bases outside the gene matches. Germline values: CDR1 MDHEN, CDR2 SYDVKM. Written as DNA, the CDR3 is TGTGCCAGCAGTTTTGGGCGGGAGGGGCGCGATGAGCAGTTCTTC. Amino acid sequence: CASSFGREGRDEQFF.

This clonotype was observed at least ten times. J is TRBJ2-5 and V is TRBV20-1; tentative D call: TRBD2 (6 bases). This CDR3 has 14 amino acids. Trimming removed 6 bases at V and 2 bases at J, with 16 bases between. Germline values: CDR1 DFQATT, CDR2 SNEGSKA (reference sequence). The CDR3: CSAKRASLQETQYF. Here the CDR3 DNA reads TGCAGTGCCAAGCGGGCTAGTTTACAAGAGACCCAGTACTTC.